A selection of T cell receptor beta chains follows, all from one sample in a study of cytomegalovirus exposure and HLA in healthy donors. Measured with immunoSEQ multiplex PCR; TCRdb has only the in-frame clones, and not every one. Of about 180,000 clones in the sample, around 85% were seen once. The sample consisted of PBMCs. All receptors come from a man aged 18 to 35 in good health and CMV-seropositive. Each CDR3 is given with its conserved first and last residue. The D gene is left open where the match is weak. Clone size appears in some rows only: once, few, many, or a class for an expanded clone.

>TRBV2|NA|TRBJ2-3|NA
CASSIESGDTQYF
TGTGCCAGCAGTATTGAGAGCGGAGATACGCAGTATTTT
>TRBV30|NA|TRBJ1-5|TRBD1
CAWASPGQTYSNQPQHF
TGTGCCTGGGCCAGTCCGGGACAGACCTATAGCAATCAGCCCCAGCATTTT
>TRBV5-6|once|TRBJ2-1|TRBD2
CASSLYERERFF
TGTGCCAGCAGCTTGTACGAGCGGGAGAGGTTCTTC
>TRBV7-9|once|TRBJ2-1|TRBD2
CASSLEASGRDEQFF
TGTGCCAGCAGCTTAGAGGCCAGCGGGAGAGATGAGCAGTTCTTC
>TRBV6-1|NA|TRBJ2-5|NA
CASSAPTQETQYF
TGTGCCAGCAGTGCGCCGACACAAGAGACCCAGTACTTC
>TRBV2|NA|TRBJ1-1|NA
CASSEYPGDTEAFF
TGTGCCAGCAGTGAATACCCGGGGGACACTGAAGCTTTCTTT
>TRBV6-5|NA|TRBJ2-7|TRBD1
CASSYPAETGYEQYF
TGTGCCAGCAGTTACCCAGCAGAGACAGGGTACGAGCAGTACTTC
>TRBV19|NA|TRBJ2-7|NA
CASSGLGGGRTIGEQYF
TGTGCCAGTAGTGGGCTAGGGGGAGGGAGGACGATCGGCGAGCAGTACTTC
>TRBV5-1|NA|TRBJ2-7|TRBD2
CASSLEASGAHEQYF
TGCGCCAGCAGCTTGGAAGCTAGCGGTGCCCACGAGCAGTACTTC
>TRBV12-5|NA|TRBJ1-5|NA
CASVPDGRNQPQHF
TGTGCTAGTGTTCCCGACGGGAGAAATCAGCCCCAGCATTTT
>TRBV19|NA|TRBJ2-7|TRBD1
CARTSGGPQRYEQYF
TGTGCCAGGACCTCAGGGGGCCCTCAACGCTACGAGCAGTACTTC
>TRBV4-2|NA|TRBJ2-1|TRBD2
CASSHQIAGGDNEQFF
TGTGCCAGCAGCCATCAAATAGCGGGGGGGGACAATGAGCAGTTCTTC
>TRBV5-1|NA|TRBJ2-5|NA
CASSLGGYQETQYF
TGCGCCAGCAGCTTGGGAGGGTACCAAGAGACCCAGTACTTC
>TRBV30|once|TRBJ2-7|NA
CAWSSRGAGEQYF
TGTGCCTGGAGTAGCAGGGGAGCGGGGGAGCAGTACTTC
>TRBV7-3|NA|TRBJ1-1|TRBD1
CASSLDRENTEAFF
TGTGCCAGCAGCTTAGACAGGGAGAACACTGAAGCTTTCTTT
>TRBV5-1|NA|TRBJ2-5|TRBD1
CASSKDTGEETQYF
TGCGCCAGCAGCAAGGATACAGGGGAAGAGACCCAGTACTTC
>TRBV2|NA|TRBJ2-7|TRBD1
CASRRPGQGNYEQYF
TGTGCCAGCAGGCGACCGGGACAGGGTAACTACGAGCAGTACTTC
>TRBV6-1|NA|TRBJ2-7|TRBD2
CASSELTGTTYEQYF
TGTGCCAGCAGTGAATTGACCGGGACTACGTACGAGCAGTACTTC
>TRBV27|NA|TRBJ2-7|TRBD2
CASSPLAGGLYEQYF
TGTGCCAGCAGTCCACTAGCGGGGGGACTCTACGAGCAGTACTTC
>TRBV30|NA|TRBJ2-1|TRBD2
CAWTKISGSTNEQFF
TGTGCCTGGACCAAAATTAGCGGGAGTACCAATGAGCAGTTCTTC
>TRBV10-3|few|TRBJ2-1|NA
CAISDRGEAEQFF
TGTGCCATCAGTGATCGGGGAGAAGCTGAGCAGTTCTTC
>TRBV28|NA|TRBJ1-4|NA
CASTAPQGKREKLFF
TGTGCCAGCACCGCCCCGCAGGGCAAGCGTGAAAAACTGTTTTTT
>TRBV10-3|NA|TRBJ2-7|TRBD1
CATGPGQGLYEQYF
TGTGCCACCGGACCGGGACAGGGACTCTACGAGCAGTACTTC
>TRBV4-1|NA|TRBJ2-1|TRBD2
CASSQPGLAGGPNEQFF
TGCGCCAGCAGCCAACCCGGACTAGCGGGGGGGCCTAATGAGCAGTTCTTC
>TRBV6-5|NA|TRBJ2-6|TRBD2
CASTRGAGANVLTF
TGTGCCAGCACCCGGGGGGCTGGGGCCAACGTCCTGACTTTC
>TRBV5-1|NA|TRBJ2-5|NA
CASSSGLLEETQYF
TGCGCCAGCAGCTCTGGACTGCTTGAAGAGACCCAGTACTTC
>TRBV19|NA|TRBJ2-7|NA
CASSPLGARDEQYF
TGTGCCAGTAGTCCTTTGGGGGCCCGGGACGAGCAGTACTTC
>TRBV6-1|NA|TRBJ2-3|TRBD2
CASTDSRDYKDTQYF
TGTGCCAGCACCGACAGTCGGGACTACAAGGATACGCAGTATTTT
>TRBV2|NA|TRBJ2-3|NA
CASSEALPGGTDTQYF
TGTGCCAGCAGTGAAGCGCTTCCCGGGGGCACAGATACGCAGTATTTT
>TRBV27|NA|TRBJ2-5|NA
CASSLGTPYQETQYF
TGTGCCAGCAGTTTAGGGACACCGTACCAAGAGACCCAGTACTTC
>TRBV28|NA|TRBJ1-5|TRBD1
CASSPGQAHQPQHF
TGTGCCAGCAGTCCGGGACAGGCTCATCAGCCCCAGCATTTT
>TRBV19|NA|TRBJ1-5|TRBD1
CASSGTVGMGNQPQHF
TGTGCCAGTAGTGGGACAGTCGGAATGGGCAATCAGCCCCAGCATTTT
>TRBV11-2|NA|TRBJ2-1|TRBD2
CASSFSGSRNEQFF
TGTGCCAGCAGCTTTAGCGGGAGTAGGAATGAGCAGTTCTTC
>TRBV5-6|NA|TRBJ2-7|NA
CASSLWPPYEQYF
TGTGCCAGCAGCCTGTGGCCCCCCTACGAGCAGTACTTC
>TRBV30|NA|TRBJ1-1|NA
CAWRTTGVLNTEAFF
TGTGCCTGGAGGACCACCGGGGTTCTGAACACTGAAGCTTTCTTT
>TRBV5-1|NA|TRBJ2-1|TRBD1
CASSLGGQGYNEQFF
TGCGCCAGCAGCTTGGGGGGACAGGGCTACAATGAGCAGTTCTTC
>TRBV30|few|TRBJ2-7|NA
CAWSGGQSTYEQYF
TGTGCCTGGAGTGGTGGACAGTCTACCTACGAGCAGTACTTC
>TRBV5-1|NA|TRBJ1-4|TRBD1
CASRTTGQLLNEKLFF
TGCGCCAGCAGGACGACGGGACAGCTTCTGAATGAAAAACTGTTTTTT
>TRBV2|NA|TRBJ1-1|NA
CASSLGTREAFF
TGTGCCAGCAGCCTCGGGACACGAGAAGCTTTCTTT
>TRBV5-5|NA|TRBJ1-6|NA
CASSLGPKTDNSPLHF
TGTGCCAGCAGCTTGGGCCCAAAGACAGATAATTCACCCCTCCACTTT
>TRBV19|NA|TRBJ1-2|NA
CASSAGSGDYGYTF
TGTGCCAGTAGTGCGGGTTCGGGGGACTATGGCTACACCTTC
>TRBV5-6|NA|TRBJ2-2|TRBD1
CASSYGTGGAGELFF
TGTGCCAGCAGCTACGGGACAGGGGGTGCCGGGGAGCTGTTTTTT
>TRBV5-1|NA|TRBJ1-1|TRBD1
CASSLLGQVNTEAFF
TGCGCCAGCAGCTTGCTCGGACAGGTGAACACTGAAGCTTTCTTT
>TRBV5-4|NA|TRBJ2-2|NA
CASSFRGGGSTGELFF
TGTGCCAGCAGCTTCAGGGGAGGGGGAAGCACCGGGGAGCTGTTTTTT
>TRBV7-7|NA|TRBJ2-1|TRBD1
CASSSGTGGTEQFF
TGTGCTAGCAGCTCCGGGACAGGGGGGACTGAGCAGTTCTTC
>TRBV5-6|NA|TRBJ1-2|NA
CASSFDFYGYTF
TGTGCCAGCAGCTTTGACTTCTATGGCTACACCTTC
>TRBV6-1|NA|TRBJ1-1|NA
CASSVRADTEAFF
TGTGCCAGCAGTGTCAGGGCTGACACTGAAGCTTTCTTT
>TRBV30|NA|TRBJ2-1|TRBD2
CAWSQGLAGVVDEQFF
TGTGCCTGGTCCCAAGGACTAGCGGGAGTGGTGGATGAGCAGTTCTTC
>TRBV7-9|NA|TRBJ2-2|NA
CASKEGASGELFF
TGTGCCAGCAAGGAGGGGGCATCCGGGGAGCTGTTTTTT
>TRBV19|NA|TRBJ1-1|TRBD1
CASSRTGGAGTEAFF
TGTGCCAGTAGTAGGACAGGGGGCGCCGGCACTGAAGCTTTCTTT
>TRBV5-4|NA|TRBJ2-7|TRBD1
CASREQGASSYEQYF
TGTGCCAGCAGAGAACAGGGGGCAAGCTCCTACGAGCAGTACTTC
>TRBV18|NA|TRBJ2-7|TRBD1
CASSPSRDRAHEQYF
TGTGCCAGCTCACCTTCCCGGGACAGGGCCCACGAGCAGTACTTC
>TRBV11-2|once|TRBJ2-1|TRBD2
CASSRAGVVEQFF
TGTGCCAGCAGCAGAGCGGGAGTTGTTGAGCAGTTCTTC
>TRBV29-1|NA|TRBJ2-7|NA
CSVGGGVSREQYF
TGCAGCGTTGGCGGAGGGGTTAGTCGCGAGCAGTACTTC